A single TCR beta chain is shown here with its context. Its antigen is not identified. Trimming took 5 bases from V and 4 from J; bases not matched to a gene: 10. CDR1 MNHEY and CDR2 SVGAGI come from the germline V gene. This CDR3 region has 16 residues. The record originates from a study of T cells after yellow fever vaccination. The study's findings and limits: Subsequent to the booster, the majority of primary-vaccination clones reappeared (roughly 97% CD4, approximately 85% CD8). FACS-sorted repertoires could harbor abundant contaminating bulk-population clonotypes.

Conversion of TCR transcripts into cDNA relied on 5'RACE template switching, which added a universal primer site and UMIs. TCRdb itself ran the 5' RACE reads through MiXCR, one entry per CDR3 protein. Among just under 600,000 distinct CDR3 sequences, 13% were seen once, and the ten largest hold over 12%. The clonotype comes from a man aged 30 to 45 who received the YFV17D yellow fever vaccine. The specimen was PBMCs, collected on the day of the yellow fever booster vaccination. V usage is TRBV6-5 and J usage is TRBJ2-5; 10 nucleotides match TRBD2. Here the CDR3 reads CASSNVAGGSPETQYF. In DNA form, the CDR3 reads TGTGCCAGCAGTAACGTAGCGGGAGGTTCTCCAGAGACCCAGTACTTC.